These 25 T cell receptor beta chains were sequenced from one sample in a study of vaccination effects on CD4 cells after COVID-19. Only in-frame clones appear in the TCRdb table, and some are missing; sequencing was by immunoSEQ multiplex PCR. The sample holds fewer than 30,000 clones; about 84% are singletons and the top ten take roughly 16%. The antigens for these receptors are not known. Antigen-specific CD4+ T cell clonotypes were called by their expansion after viral peptide-pool culture in ViraFEST. At the end of roughly ten days of culture, CD4+ T cells were isolated. PCR-confirmed SARS-CoV-2 infection occurred in the person between March and December 2020. Sequenced here: CD4+ T cells from PBMCs cultured with HCoV-NL63 spike peptides, sampled before COVID-19 vaccination. These receptors all stem from a human donor who had a prior SARS-CoV-2 infection.

The chain combines TRBV14 with TRBJ2-7, with D perhaps TRBD1 (6 bases). The CDR3 spans 14 residues. Trimming removed 0 bases from V and 7 bases from J, with 13 bases in between. Germline V gives CDR1 SGHDN, CDR2 FVKESK. The CDR3 nucleotides read TGTGCCAGCAGCCAAGATTTTTACAGGGAAGAGCAGTACTTC. Translated, it gives CASSQDFYREEQYF.

The chain is built from TRBV2 and TRBJ2-1; 7 nucleotides line up with TRBD2. V shed 7 bases, J shed 7 bases, and the junction held 7 bases outside the gene matches. From germline, CDR1 is SNHLY and CDR2 FYNNEI. This CDR3 has 13 residues. CDR3 in DNA: TGTGCCAGCATACCTACCGGGGGGAATGAGCAGTTCTTC. It translates to CASIPTGGNEQFF.

The rearrangement links TRBV2 to TRBJ2-1; either TRBD1 or TRBD2 may fit D (5 bases each). The length of the CDR3 is 14 residues. Germline V gene data show CDR1 as SNHLY and CDR2 as FYNNEI. The V end lost 6 bases, the J end lost 8 bases, and 17 bases lay between the germline ends. The DNA for the CDR3 is TGTGCCAGCAGGGACTTCCGGGTGGGGGATGAGCAGTTCTTC. This translates into CASRDFRVGDEQFF.

This chain connects TRBV3-1 (or the pseudogene TRBV3-2) to TRBJ2-7; maybe TRBD1 (5 bases). In germline, CDR1 is LGHDT, CDR2 YNNKEL (reference sequence). V dropped 5 bases and J dropped 9 bases, with 20 bases sitting between them. The CDR3 loop spans 14 amino acids. DNA of the CDR3: TGTGCCAGCAGCTATCTCGACGCCGATCAGGGGCAGTACTTC. Encoded protein: CASSYLDADQGQYF.

This clone has more than one count but fewer than ten. Other DNA sequences in this specimen translate into the identical CDR3. This sequence joins TRBV5-1 and TRBJ2-2; D gene uncertain. V was cut by 0 bases and J by 4 bases, with 4 bases left in between. Germline V CDR1 and CDR2: SGHRS, YFSETQ. The CDR3 has 13 residues. CDR3 sequence (DNA): TGCGCCAGCAGCTTGGACGGCACCGGGGAGCTGTTTTTT. Translation gives CASSLDGTGELFF.

The J gene is TRBJ2-5, the V gene TRBV5-8; TRBD2 is a possible D gene (6 bases). Looked up from germline, CDR1 is SGHTS and CDR2 is YDEGEE. The CDR3 has 14 amino acids. Trimming removed 3 bases at V and 7 bases at J, with 16 bases between. For the CDR3, the DNA is TGTGCCAGCAGCTGGGGACTTACTGAAGGGACCCAGTACTTC. Residues: CASSWGLTEGTQYF.

This clone was found a few times. The genes are TRBV29-1 and TRBJ1-2, with D unclear. The CDR3 sequence is 12 residues long. Germline V gene sequence: CDR1 SQVTM, CDR2 ANQGSEA. CDR3 DNA sequence: TGCTCCGTCGGGTCGGAAAACGGGGGCTACACCTTC. Its protein product is CSVGSENGGYTF.

In this sample, this clone turned up once. The J gene is TRBJ2-5, the V gene TRBV14, with no clear D. Trimming removed 1 base at V and 4 bases at J, with 10 bases between. This CDR3 contains 14 residues. From germline, CDR1 is SGHDN and CDR2 FVKESK. CDR3 protein: CASSQVGSLETQYF. The CDR3 DNA reads as TGTGCCAGCAGCCAAGTGGGTAGCCTAGAGACCCAGTACTTC.

This clone was recorded a few times. The rearrangement links TRBV6-1 to TRBJ2-2, with D perhaps matching TRBD2 (7 bases). The ends were cut back, 2 bases at V and 4 bases at J, with 14 bases in the middle. Germline V CDR1 and CDR2: MNHNS, SASEGT. This CDR3 has 16 residues. In nucleotides, the CDR3 is TGTGCCAGCAGTGAATATGGGGGAGGGGGCACCGGGGAGCTGTTTTTT. Encoded protein: CASSEYGGGGTGELFF.

The rearrangement joins TRBV18 to TRBJ1-2; D uncertain. V lost 2 bases to trimming and J lost 5 bases, with 15 bases between them. In germline, CDR1 is KGHSH, CDR2 LQKENI. The CDR3 loop spans 15 amino acids. The chain's CDR3 is CASSPVFSHEYGYTF. The CDR3 nucleotides are TGTGCCAGCTCACCAGTTTTCAGCCACGAATATGGCTACACCTTC. Complete variable domain (other parts from reference TRBV18 and TRBJ1-2): NAGVMQNPRHLVRRRGQEARLRCSPMKGHSHVYWYRQLPEEGLKFMVYLQKENIIDESGMPKERFSAEFPKEGPSILRIQQVVRGDSAAYFCASSPVFSHEYGYTFGSGTRLTVV.

The rearrangement uses TRBV4-1 and TRBJ1-5, with D maybe TRBD1 (5 bases). This CDR3 region has 15 residues. Trimming stripped 3 bases from V and 4 bases from J, with 13 bases between. CDR1 MGHRA and CDR2 YSYEKL come from the germline V gene. CDR3: CASSHAGTINQPQHF. CDR3 bases: TGCGCCAGCAGCCATGCTGGGACCATTAATCAGCCCCAGCATTTT.

The chain employs TRBV7-3 and TRBJ2-2; D is uncertain. CDR1 is SGHTA and CDR2 is FQGTGA in the germline V gene. The CDR3 totals 14 residues. With 0 bases removed from V and 5 bases from J, the gap between germline ends came to 7 bases. The CDR3 sequence is CASSLTPQTGELFF. The CDR3 nucleotides read TGTGCCAGCAGCTTAACCCCTCAGACCGGGGAGCTGTTTTTT.

V is TRBV3-1 (or the pseudogene TRBV3-2) and J is TRBJ1-2; the D is unclear. The CDR3 runs 12 residues. The V end lost 4 bases, the J end lost 5 bases, and 8 bases lay between the germline ends. Looked up from germline, CDR1 is LGHDT and CDR2 is YNNKEL (reference sequence). The CDR3 nucleotides are TGTGCCAGCAGCCTCTCCACTTATGGCTACACCTTC. Its protein is CASSLSTYGYTF.

The V gene is TRBV21-1, the J gene TRBJ2-1; TRBD2 reflects the table's D call only, with no check against the DNA. TRBV21-1 counts as a pseudogene. This CDR3 has 18 residues. Here the CDR3 reads CASSKAPRVMRGAPEQFF. The CDR3 DNA sequence: TGTGCCAGCAGCAAAGCCCCTCGGGTGATGCGGGGGGCCCCTGAGCAGTTCTTC.

The gene calls are TRBV7-2 and TRBJ2-1, with 7 bases lining up with TRBD1. Trimming removed 5 bases from V and 0 bases from J; junction bases left unmatched: 4. Germline V gene sequence: CDR1 SGHTA, CDR2 FQGNSA. The CDR3 is 15 amino acids. CDR3 protein: CASSPQGHSYNEQFF. The CDR3 DNA sequence: TGTGCCAGCAGCCCACAGGGGCACTCCTACAATGAGCAGTTCTTC. The full variable domain, rest sourced from reference TRBV7-2 and TRBJ2-1, is GAGVSQSPSNKVTEKGKDVELRCDPISGHTALYWYRQSLGQGLEFLIYFQGNSAPDKSGLPSDRFSAERTGGSVSTLTIQRTQQEDSAVYLCASSPQGHSYNEQFFGPGTRLTVL.

This clone was detected only once. V is TRBV9 and J is TRBJ2-3; TRBD2 aligns across 8 bases. V lost 2 bases, J lost 2 bases, and 4 bases stayed unmatched. The CDR3 sequence is 15 residues long. From germline, CDR1 is SGDLS and CDR2 YYNGEE. The CDR3 sequence: CASSVGGRNTDTQYF. The CDR3 nucleotides read TGTGCCAGCAGCGTCGGCGGGAGGAACACAGATACGCAGTATTTT.

The chain recombines TRBV7-6 with TRBJ2-5, with 7 bases aligning to TRBD2. CDR3 length: 16 amino acids. CDR1 SGHVS and CDR2 FNYEAQ come from the germline V gene. Trimming removed 5 bases from V and 3 bases from J; junction bases left unmatched: 12. CDR3 amino acids: CASSPTSGLAEETQYF. The CDR3 coding sequence is TGTGCCAGCAGCCCTACCTCGGGTCTAGCGGAAGAGACCCAGTACTTC.

The V gene is TRBV10-2, the J gene TRBJ1-2; no clear D. The V gene lost 0 bases and the J gene lost 1 base, with 9 bases spanning the gap. CDR1 WSHSY and CDR2 SAAADI come from the germline V gene. The CDR3 covers 15 residues. CDR3 nucleotides: TGCGCCAGCAGTGAGTCGCAGTCTTATAACTATGGCTACACCTTC. Translated, it gives CASSESQSYNYGYTF.

As DNA, the CDR3 is TGTGCCAGCTCCGGTCGGGGGAACACTGAAGCTTTCTTT. Translation gives CASSGRGNTEAFF. The chain has TRBV2 and TRBJ1-1; D is ambiguous. Trimming shortened V by 8 bases and J by 1 base, and 11 bases separated the two germline ends. Per germline, CDR1 SNHLY and CDR2 FYNNEI. CDR3 length: 13 amino acids.

The chain links TRBV3-1 (or the pseudogene TRBV3-2) to TRBJ1-6; a weak D match, TRBD1 (6 bases). There are 13 residues in the CDR3. The V end was cut by 4 bases, the J end by 10 bases, with 11 bases between. CDR1 is LGHDT, CDR2 YNNKEL, per germline (reference sequence). CDR3 bases: TGTGCCAGCAGCCGTTTGAGGGGGTCACCCCTCCACTTT. Protein product: CASSRLRGSPLHF.

The V gene is TRBV7-6, the J gene TRBJ1-6, with no clear D. This CDR3 contains 13 residues. The V gene's germline CDR1 is SGHVS and CDR2 FNYEAQ. With 0 bases removed from V and 13 bases from J, the gap between germline ends came to 10 bases. CDR3: CASSLAIRQPLHF. In DNA, the CDR3 is TGTGCCAGCAGCTTAGCGATTCGGCAGCCCCTCCACTTT.

The gene calls are TRBV5-4 and TRBJ2-7; 10 positions match TRBD2. V dropped 1 base and J dropped 4; count of bases not matched to a gene: 2. CDR3 size: 14 residues. Germline loops: CDR1 SGHNT, CDR2 YYREEE (reference sequence). The CDR3 loop reads CASSLSSGGYEQYF. The CDR3 nucleotides are TGTGCCAGCAGCTTGTCTAGCGGGGGTTACGAGCAGTACTTC.

This clone appeared a few times. CDR3 region: CAISVVGGNQPQHF. CDR3 nucleotides: TGTGCCATCAGTGTGGTGGGGGGTAATCAGCCCCAGCATTTT. The chain carries TRBV10-3 and TRBJ1-5, with D tentatively TRBD1 (5 bases). Germline CDR1 and CDR2: ENHRY and SYGVKD. V gave up 4 bases and J gave up 4 bases, with 11 bases separating them. This CDR3 has 14 residues.

The CDR3 sequence is CASRATSTGTGFYYGYTF. CDR3 coding DNA: TGTGCCAGCAGGGCGACTTCAACCGGGACAGGTTTTTACTATGGCTACACCTTC. J is TRBJ1-2 and V is TRBV9; TRBD1 aligns across 8 bases. The CDR3 has 18 amino acids. Germline CDR1 and CDR2: SGDLS and YYNGEE. With 5 bases clipped from V and 3 bases from J, the junction kept 18 bases outside the gene matches. The whole variable domain, remainder taken from reference TRBV9 and TRBJ1-2, is DSGVTQTPKHLITATGQRVTLRCSPRSGDLSVYWYQQSLDQGLQFLIQYYNGEERAKGNILERFSAQQFPDLHSELNLSSLELGDSALYFCASRATSTGTGFYYGYTFGSGTRLTVV.

This clone came up once. The J gene is TRBJ2-1, the V gene TRBV2; 8 positions match TRBD1. J was trimmed by 9 bases and V by 6 bases; bases with no gene match: 7. This CDR3 region has 13 residues. Per germline, CDR1 SNHLY and CDR2 FYNNEI. The CDR3 protein is CASRGDRGAEQFF. The CDR3 DNA follows: TGTGCCAGCAGGGGAGACAGGGGCGCTGAGCAGTTCTTC.